The rows below give T cell receptor beta chains drawn from one sample of a study of T cells in Graves' hyperthyroidism and ophthalmopathy. TCRdb recomputed calls from the multiplex PCR reads with MiXCR, one row per CDR3 protein. The sample lists about 600,000 distinct CDR3 sequences; roughly 15% were seen once. Sequenced sample: blood. Receptors originate from a woman aged 40 to 50 with Graves' ophthalmopathy. CDR3s include the opening cysteine and the closing phenylalanine or tryptophan. A D gene is named only where the DNA matches it firmly. The size entry is marked missing in some rows and otherwise reads once, few, many or a size class.

cdr3_nt cdr3_aa clone_size d_call j_call v_call
TGTGCCATTGGATCCGATGGAAACACCATATATTTT CAIGSDGNTIYF . . TRBJ1-3 TRBV10-3
TGTGCCAGCGCAGCGGGAGCTCGGATAGGCGGAAACATTCAGTACTTC CASAAGARIGGNIQYF many TRBD2 TRBJ2-4 TRBV2
TGTGCCAGCAACGACAACAGGGGACGCGGTCAGCCCCAGCATTTT CASNDNRGRGQPQHF many TRBD1 TRBJ1-5 TRBV28
TGTGCCAGCAGCCCTTCGGGGGTAACCAAAAACATTCAGTACTTC CASSPSGVTKNIQYF few . TRBJ2-4 TRBV3-1
TGCAGTGCTAGAGAAGGTGGGGGCAATCAGCCCCAGCATTTT CSAREGGGNQPQHF many . TRBJ1-5 TRBV20-1
TGCGCCAGCAGGGGGGGACCCCCTATGAACACTGAAGCTTTCTTT CASRGGPPMNTEAFF few . TRBJ1-1 TRBV5-1
TGTGCCAGCAGCACGGGACAGGAAAATTCACCCCTCCACTTT CASSTGQENSPLHF many TRBD1 TRBJ1-6 TRBV3-1
TGTGCCAGCTCACCCCGGACCGGAGGGTACCAAGAGACCCAGTACTTC CASSPRTGGYQETQYF few . TRBJ2-5 TRBV18
TGTGCCAGCACCCTAGATGGCAATCAGCCCCAGCATTTT CASTLDGNQPQHF . . TRBJ1-5 TRBV10-3
TGTGCCAGCAGCGCATCAGGGATTCGGAATCAGCCCCAGCATTTT CASSASGIRNQPQHF few . TRBJ1-5 TRBV2
TGCGCCAGCAGACTAGCGGCTGCGAGAGATACGCAGTATTTT CASRLAAARDTQYF many TRBD2 TRBJ2-3 TRBV5-1
TGTGCCAGTAGTATAGCTGCCGGGGCTTTCTTT CASSIAAGAFF few . TRBJ1-1 TRBV19
TGTGCCAGCAGCCTACCCGAAGAGACCCAGTACTTC CASSLPEETQYF few . TRBJ2-5 TRBV7-8
TGCAGTGCCCGAGGGGGTCGGGGGAGGTCCTACGAGCAGTACTTC CSARGGRGRSYEQYF . . TRBJ2-7 TRBV20-1
TGCGCCAGCAGCCATGGACAGTTTACGCCCTCGCTACAAGAGACCCAGTACTTC CASSHGQFTPSLQETQYF few . TRBJ2-5 TRBV4-1
TGTGCCAGTAGTATGGGGCCTGACACTGAAGCTTTCTTT CASSMGPDTEAFF few . TRBJ1-1 TRBV19
TGTGCCAGTAGTCAAAGTGATATGGGGCAAGGCTACACCTTC CASSQSDMGQGYTF . . TRBJ1-2 TRBV19
TGTGCCAGCAGCTCAAGGACCTCTGGAAACACCATATATTTT CASSSRTSGNTIYF many . TRBJ1-3 TRBV13
TGTGCCACCAGGGAGGGGGGACCCACCGGGGAGCTGTTTTTT CATREGGPTGELFF . . TRBJ2-2 TRBV15
TGTGCCAGCAGTGTTCGGAGGAACACCGGGGAGCTGTTTTTT CASSVRRNTGELFF many . TRBJ2-2 TRBV27
TGTGCCACTTCATGGGGGGCTGGGAACACTGAAGCTTTCTTT CATSWGAGNTEAFF . . TRBJ1-1 TRBV10-3
TGTGCCAGCAGCTTAATAAAAGGAGGGGGCAAGGAGCAGTTCTTC CASSLIKGGGKEQFF . . TRBJ2-1 TRBV7-9
TGCAGTGCTAGAGATATTGGGGAGACCCAGTACTTC CSARDIGETQYF many . TRBJ2-5 TRBV20-1
TGTGCCAGCATCAGAGGGACTAGCTCCTACGAGCAGTACTTC CASIRGTSSYEQYF . TRBD2 TRBJ2-7 TRBV6-2/TRBV6-3
TGTGCCAGCAGAGTTACAGGGCGGGGAGCTTTCTTT CASRVTGRGAFF many . TRBJ1-1 TRBV12-3/TRBV12-4
TGTGCCAGCAGGACGACAGGTTCACCCCTCCACTTT CASRTTGSPLHF many . TRBJ1-6 TRBV27
TGTGCCAGCAGCCTACTCAGGGGAGACACTGAAGCTTTCTTT CASSLLRGDTEAFF many . TRBJ1-1 TRBV7-9
TGTGCCAGCTCACCCCAGCCGACGGAAATTTATGGCTACACCTTC CASSPQPTEIYGYTF . . TRBJ1-2 TRBV18
TGTGCCACCAGCATAGACGTGGATTCACCCCTCCACTTT CATSIDVDSPLHF . . TRBJ1-6 TRBV15
TGCGCCAGCAGGCGGGGGGACACAGATACGCAGTATTTT CASRRGDTDTQYF few TRBD2 TRBJ2-3 TRBV5-1
TGCGCCAGCAGCTTGAACGGGCAGGGTGAATCACCCCTCCACTTT CASSLNGQGESPLHF many . TRBJ1-6 TRBV5-1
TGTGCCAGCAGCTTAGCACCCGGGAGGTCTACAGATACGCAGTATTTT CASSLAPGRSTDTQYF . TRBD2 TRBJ2-3 TRBV7-6
TGTGCCAGCAGCCAAACGACTAGCGGGGGGAGGACCTACAATGAGCAGTTCTTC CASSQTTSGGRTYNEQFF . TRBD2 TRBJ2-1 TRBV3-1
TGTGCCAGCAGTGTGGCAGGGGGTCTCAATGAGCAGTTCTTC CASSVAGGLNEQFF many TRBD1 TRBJ2-1 TRBV2
TGTGCCTGGAGTTTCGGTGGGGCCAACGTCCTGACTTTC CAWSFGGANVLTF many . TRBJ2-6 TRBV30
TGTGCCAGCAGCTCTAGCGGGGGGCCGTACAATGAGCAGTTCTTC CASSSSGGPYNEQFF many TRBD2 TRBJ2-1 TRBV6-5
TGTGCCAGCAGTTACTCGGTGGTGACAATGAGTAGCTCCTACAATGAGCAGTTCTTC CASSYSVVTMSSSYNEQFF many . TRBJ2-1 TRBV6-6
TGTGCCAGCACTCGGGGGGGGAGCTCCTACAATGAGCAGTTCTTC CASTRGGSSYNEQFF . TRBD2 TRBJ2-1 TRBV27
TGTGCCAGCAGCGCGGGCCAGGCCACAGATACGCAGTATTTT CASSAGQATDTQYF few . TRBJ2-3 TRBV9
TGTGCCAGCAGCACAGGGTTGGGGAACACTGAAGCTTTCTTT CASSTGLGNTEAFF few . TRBJ1-1 TRBV6-2/TRBV6-3
TGCAGTGTATGCCCGGCGGATACGCAGTATTTT CSVCPADTQYF many . TRBJ2-3 TRBV20-1
TGCAGTGCGCGACTCGGAACAAACTATGGCTACACCTTC CSARLGTNYGYTF . . TRBJ1-2 TRBV20-1
TGTGCCAGCAGCCAAGATATCGCGCGGGAGGGTGAGCAGTACTTC CASSQDIAREGEQYF . TRBD2 TRBJ2-7 TRBV14
TGTGCCAGCAGGGGGGGCGACAGGGGTGAAGCTTTCTTT CASRGGDRGEAFF few TRBD1 TRBJ1-1 TRBV2
TGTGCCAGCAGTGCATGGACAGGGCGGAACACTGAAGCTTTCTTT CASSAWTGRNTEAFF many TRBD1 TRBJ1-1 TRBV6-1
TGTGCCAGCAGTTTAGGGGGGGAATGGCAGCCCCAGCATTTT CASSLGGEWQPQHF few . TRBJ1-5 TRBV12-3/TRBV12-4
TGCGCCAGCAGCTCCAGTCCAACTAATGAAAAACTGTTTTTT CASSSSPTNEKLFF few . TRBJ1-4 TRBV5-1
TGCAGTGCTCGAGGGACTAGCTTATCCTACAATGAGCAGTTCTTC CSARGTSLSYNEQFF many TRBD2 TRBJ2-1 TRBV20-1
TGTGCTAGCAGTCCAAAGGGACCGACGGAGACCCAGTACTTC CASSPKGPTETQYF . . TRBJ2-5 TRBV7-7
TGCAGTGCACCAGGGGGTACGAACACTGAAGCTTTCTTT CSAPGGTNTEAFF . TRBD1 TRBJ1-1 TRBV20-1
TGCAGTGCTAGAGTTCGGGAGACCAGCACAGATACGCAGTATTTT CSARVRETSTDTQYF many . TRBJ2-3 TRBV20-1